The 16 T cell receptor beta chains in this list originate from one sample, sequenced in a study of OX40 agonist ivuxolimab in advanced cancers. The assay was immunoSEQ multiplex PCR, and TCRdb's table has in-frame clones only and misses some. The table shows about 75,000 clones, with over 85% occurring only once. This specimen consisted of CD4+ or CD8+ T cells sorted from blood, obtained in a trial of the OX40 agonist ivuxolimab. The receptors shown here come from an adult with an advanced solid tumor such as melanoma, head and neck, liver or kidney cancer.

The CDR3 DNA sequence: TGCAGTGCGCCAAGTGGAAACACCATATATTTT. Protein sequence: CSAPSGNTIYF. V is TRBV20-1 and J is TRBJ1-3; D unclear. The germline CDR1 and CDR2 sequences are DFQATT and SNEGSKA (reference sequence). This CDR3 contains 11 residues. V was clipped by 6 bases and J by 3 bases, with 6 bases between them.

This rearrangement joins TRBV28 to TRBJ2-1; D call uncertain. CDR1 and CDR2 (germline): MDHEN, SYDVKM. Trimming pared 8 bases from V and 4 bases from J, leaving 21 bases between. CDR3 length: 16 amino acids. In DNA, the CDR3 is TGTGCCAGCGGCGGAGCAGGCTCAGAAATATACAATGAGCAGTTCTTC. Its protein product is CASGGAGSEIYNEQFF.

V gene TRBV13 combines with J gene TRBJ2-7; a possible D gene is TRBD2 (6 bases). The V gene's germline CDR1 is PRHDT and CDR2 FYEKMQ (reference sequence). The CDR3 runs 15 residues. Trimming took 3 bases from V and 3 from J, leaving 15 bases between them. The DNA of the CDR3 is TGTGCCAGCAGCTTGGGGGGTTTGTCCCTCTACGAGCAGTACTTC. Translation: CASSLGGLSLYEQYF.

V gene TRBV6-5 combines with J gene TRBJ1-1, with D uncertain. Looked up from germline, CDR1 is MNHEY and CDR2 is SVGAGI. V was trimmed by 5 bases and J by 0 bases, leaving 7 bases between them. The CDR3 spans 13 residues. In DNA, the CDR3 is TGTGCCAGCAGTGGCCTGGTGAACACTGAAGCTTTCTTT. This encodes CASSGLVNTEAFF.

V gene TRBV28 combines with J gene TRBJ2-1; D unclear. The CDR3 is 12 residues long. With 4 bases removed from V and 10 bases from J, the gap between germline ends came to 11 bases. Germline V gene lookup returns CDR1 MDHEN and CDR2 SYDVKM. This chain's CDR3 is CASSSSTREQFF. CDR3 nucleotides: TGTGCCAGCAGTTCCTCGACCAGAGAGCAGTTCTTC.

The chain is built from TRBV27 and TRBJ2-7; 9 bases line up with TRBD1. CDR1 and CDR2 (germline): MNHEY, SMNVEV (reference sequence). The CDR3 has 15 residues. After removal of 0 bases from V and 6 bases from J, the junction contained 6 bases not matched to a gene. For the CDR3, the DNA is TGTGCCAGCAGTTTATCTTGGGACAGGGTCGTCGAGCAGTACTTC. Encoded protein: CASSLSWDRVVEQYF.

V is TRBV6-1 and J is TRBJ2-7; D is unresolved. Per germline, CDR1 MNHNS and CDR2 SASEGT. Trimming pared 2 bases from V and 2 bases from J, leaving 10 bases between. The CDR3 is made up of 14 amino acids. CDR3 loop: CASSERVGPYEQYF. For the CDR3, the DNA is TGTGCCAGCAGTGAAAGGGTCGGACCCTACGAGCAGTACTTC.

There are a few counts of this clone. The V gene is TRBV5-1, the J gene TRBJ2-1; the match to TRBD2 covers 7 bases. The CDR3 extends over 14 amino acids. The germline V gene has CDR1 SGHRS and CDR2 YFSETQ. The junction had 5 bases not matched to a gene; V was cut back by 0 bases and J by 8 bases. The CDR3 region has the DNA TGCGCCAGCAGCTTGGATGTGGGGAGGGATGAGCAGTTCTTC. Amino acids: CASSLDVGRDEQFF.

DNA for the CDR3: TGTGCCAGTAGTATGACCGGGACTCATCTTCATGAGCAGTTCTTC. Translation: CASSMTGTHLHEQFF. The chain uses TRBV19 and TRBJ2-1, with a tentative D call TRBD2 (6 bases). Germline CDR1 is LNHDA and CDR2 is SQIVND (reference sequence). The CDR3 loop spans 15 amino acids. V lost 3 bases and J lost 8, with 17 bases in between.

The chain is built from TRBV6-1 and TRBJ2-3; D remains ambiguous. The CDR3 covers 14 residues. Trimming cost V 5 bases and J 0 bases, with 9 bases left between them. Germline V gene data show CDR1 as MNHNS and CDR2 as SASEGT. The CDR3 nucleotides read TGTGCCAGCAGTTTAAGTACTAGCACAGATACGCAGTATTTT. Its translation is CASSLSTSTDTQYF.

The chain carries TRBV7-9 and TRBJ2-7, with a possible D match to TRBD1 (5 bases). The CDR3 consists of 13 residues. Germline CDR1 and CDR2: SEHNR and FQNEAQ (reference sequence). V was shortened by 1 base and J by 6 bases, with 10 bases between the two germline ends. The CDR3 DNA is TGTGCCAGCAGCTTAGTTACAGGCCTCGAGCAGTACTTC. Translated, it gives CASSLVTGLEQYF. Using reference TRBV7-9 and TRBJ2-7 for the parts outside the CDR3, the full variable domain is DTGVSQNPRHKITKRGQNVTFRCDPISEHNRLYWYRQTLGQGPEFLTYFQNEAQLEKSRLLSDRFSAERPKGSFSTLEIQRTEQGDSAMYLCASSLVTGLEQYFGPGTRLTVT.

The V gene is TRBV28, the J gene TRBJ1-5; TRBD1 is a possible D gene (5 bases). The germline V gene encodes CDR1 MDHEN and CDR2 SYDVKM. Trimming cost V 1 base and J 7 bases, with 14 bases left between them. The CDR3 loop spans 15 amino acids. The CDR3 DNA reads TGTGCCAGCAGTTTATCCGGGGGAGGTTGGCAGCCCCAGCATTTT. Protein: CASSLSGGGWQPQHF.

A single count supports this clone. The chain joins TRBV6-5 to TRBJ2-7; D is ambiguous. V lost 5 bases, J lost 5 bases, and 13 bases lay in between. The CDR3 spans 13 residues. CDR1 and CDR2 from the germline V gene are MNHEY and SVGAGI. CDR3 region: CASSNDIFNEQYF. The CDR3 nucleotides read TGTGCCAGCAGTAACGACATTTTCAACGAGCAGTACTTC.

The CDR3: CASSLDTYLYGYTF. The CDR3 DNA is TGTGCCAGCAGCTTAGACACCTATCTCTATGGCTACACCTTC. The V and J genes are TRBV7-2 and TRBJ1-2; no firm D call. The V end lost 1 base, the J end lost 4 bases, and 10 bases lay between the germline ends. The length of the CDR3 is 14 residues. CDR1 and CDR2 from the germline V gene are SGHTA and FQGNSA.

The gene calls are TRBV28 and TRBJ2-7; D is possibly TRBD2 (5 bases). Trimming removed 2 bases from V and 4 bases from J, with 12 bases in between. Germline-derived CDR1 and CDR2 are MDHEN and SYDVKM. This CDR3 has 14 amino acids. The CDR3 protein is CASSLRAGWYEQYF. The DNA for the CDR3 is TGTGCCAGCAGTTTACGGGCGGGCTGGTACGAGCAGTACTTC.

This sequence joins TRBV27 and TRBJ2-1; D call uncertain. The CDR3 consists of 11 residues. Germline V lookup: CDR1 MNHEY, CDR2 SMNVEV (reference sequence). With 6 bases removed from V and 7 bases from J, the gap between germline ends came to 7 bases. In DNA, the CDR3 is TGTGCCAGCAGAGCTAGGAATGAGCAGTTCTTC. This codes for CASRARNEQFF.